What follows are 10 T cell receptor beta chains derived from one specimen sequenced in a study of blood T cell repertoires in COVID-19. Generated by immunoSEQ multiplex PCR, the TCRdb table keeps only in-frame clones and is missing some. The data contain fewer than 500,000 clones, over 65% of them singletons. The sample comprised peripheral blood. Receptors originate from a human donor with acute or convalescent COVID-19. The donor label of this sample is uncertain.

CDR3: CASRPGQGEGGYTF. CDR3 in DNA: TGCGCCAGCAGACCTGGACAGGGCGAGGGCGGCTACACCTTC. The chain carries TRBV5-1 and TRBJ1-2, with TRBD1 identical over 8 bases. In germline, CDR1 is SGHRS, CDR2 YFSETQ. Trimming took 5 bases from V and 8 from J; bases not matched to a gene: 11. The CDR3 spans 14 residues. The full variable domain, in which reference TRBV5-1 and TRBJ1-2 provide the parts outside the CDR3, is KAGVTQTPRYLIKTRGQQVTLSCSPISGHRSVSWYQQTPGQGLQFLFEYFSETQRNKGNFPGRFSGRQFSNSRSEMNVSTLELGDSALYLCASRPGQGEGGYTFGSGTRLTVV.

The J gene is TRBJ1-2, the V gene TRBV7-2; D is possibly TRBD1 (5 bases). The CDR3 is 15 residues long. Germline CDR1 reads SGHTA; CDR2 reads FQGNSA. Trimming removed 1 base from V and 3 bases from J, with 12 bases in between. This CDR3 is CASSLGGRAYYGYTF. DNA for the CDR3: TGTGCCAGCAGCTTAGGGGGCAGGGCCTACTATGGCTACACCTTC.

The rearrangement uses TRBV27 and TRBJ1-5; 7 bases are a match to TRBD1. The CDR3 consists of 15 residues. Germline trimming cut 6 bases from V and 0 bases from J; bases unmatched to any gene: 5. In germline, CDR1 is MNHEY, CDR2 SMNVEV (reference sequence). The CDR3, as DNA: TGTGCCAGCAGCTCCACAGGGGATAGCAATCAGCCCCAGCATTTT. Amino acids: CASSSTGDSNQPQHF.

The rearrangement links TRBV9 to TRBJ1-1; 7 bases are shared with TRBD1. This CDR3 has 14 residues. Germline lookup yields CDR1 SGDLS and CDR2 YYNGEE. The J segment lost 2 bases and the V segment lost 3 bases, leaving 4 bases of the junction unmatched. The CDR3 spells CASSAQGTNTEAFF. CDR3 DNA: TGTGCCAGCAGCGCACAGGGGACCAACACTGAAGCTTTCTTT.

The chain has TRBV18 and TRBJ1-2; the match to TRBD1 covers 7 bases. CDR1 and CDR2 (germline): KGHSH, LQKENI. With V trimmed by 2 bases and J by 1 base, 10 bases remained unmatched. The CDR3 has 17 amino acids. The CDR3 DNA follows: TGTGCCAGCTCACCAATCAACAGGGGCCCCCTTAACTATGGCTACACCTTC. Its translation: CASSPINRGPLNYGYTF.

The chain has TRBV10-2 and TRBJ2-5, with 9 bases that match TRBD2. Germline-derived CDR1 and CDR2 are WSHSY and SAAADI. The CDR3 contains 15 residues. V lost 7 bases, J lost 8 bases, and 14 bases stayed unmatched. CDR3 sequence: CASTGSGSYRHTQYF. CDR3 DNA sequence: TGCGCCAGCACCGGTAGCGGGAGTTACAGGCATACCCAGTACTTC.

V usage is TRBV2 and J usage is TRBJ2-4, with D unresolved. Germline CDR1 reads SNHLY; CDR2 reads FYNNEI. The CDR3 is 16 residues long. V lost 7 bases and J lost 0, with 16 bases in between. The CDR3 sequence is CASMDRGSLAKNIQYF. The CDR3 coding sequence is TGTGCCAGCATGGATCGCGGATCCCTAGCCAAAAACATTCAGTACTTC. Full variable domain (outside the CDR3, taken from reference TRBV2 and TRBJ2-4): EPEVTQTPSHQVTQMGQEVILRCVPISNHLYFYWYRQILGQKVEFLVSFYNNEISEKSEIFDDQFSVERPDGSNFTLKIRSTKLEDSAMYFCASMDRGSLAKNIQYFGAGTRLSVL.

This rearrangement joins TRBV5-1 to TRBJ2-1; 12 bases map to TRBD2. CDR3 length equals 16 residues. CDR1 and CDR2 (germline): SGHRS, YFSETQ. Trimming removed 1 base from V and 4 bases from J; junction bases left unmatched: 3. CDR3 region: CASSLRTSGVYNEQFF. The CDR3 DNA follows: TGCGCCAGCAGCTTGCGGACTAGCGGGGTATACAATGAGCAGTTCTTC.

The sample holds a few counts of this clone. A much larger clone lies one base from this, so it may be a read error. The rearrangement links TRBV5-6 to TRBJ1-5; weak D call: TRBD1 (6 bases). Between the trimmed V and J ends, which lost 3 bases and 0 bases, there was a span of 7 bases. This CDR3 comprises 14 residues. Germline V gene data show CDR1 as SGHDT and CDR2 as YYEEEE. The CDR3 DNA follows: TGTGCCAGCAGCTCGGACAGTAGCAATCAGCCCCAGCATTTT. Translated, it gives CASSSDSSNQPQHF. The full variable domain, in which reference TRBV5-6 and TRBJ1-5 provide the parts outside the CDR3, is DAGVTQSPTHLIKTRGQQVTLRCSPKSGHDTVSWYQQALGQGPQFIFQYYEEEERQRGNFPDRFSGHQFPNYSSELNVNALLLGDSALYLCASSSDSSNQPQHFGDGTRLSIL.

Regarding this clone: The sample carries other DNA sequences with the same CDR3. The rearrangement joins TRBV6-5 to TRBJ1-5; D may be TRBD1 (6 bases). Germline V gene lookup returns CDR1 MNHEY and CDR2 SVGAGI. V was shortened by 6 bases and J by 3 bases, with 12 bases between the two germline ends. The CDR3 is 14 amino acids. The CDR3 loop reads CASSRDRINQPQHF. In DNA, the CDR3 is TGTGCCAGCAGCCGAGACAGGATCAATCAGCCCCAGCATTTT.